This TCR beta chain was recorded in a study of shared clonotypes between healthy human individuals. Study outcomes and limitations: Exclusively blood specimens were collected; tissue repertoires likely differ. What naive subsets generally showed was a larger estimated richness than memory subsets showed. A handful of donors showed sharing of around 5% of naive CD4 clonotypes.

Note on this clone: The antigen remains undetermined.

TCRdb's table, derived via immunoSEQ multiplex PCR, lists solely in-frame clones and lacks some. This table has more than 80,000 clones, around 67% appearing once. CD8 memory fractions consisted of CD45RO+ and CCR7-negative CD45RA+ TemRA cells together. The sequence was obtained from a man younger than 45 in good health. The sequencing sample was made of memory CD8+ T cells sorted from blood. This sample's subset: CD45RO+ cells pooled with CCR7-negative TemRA cells.

The CDR3 bases are TGTGCCAGCAGTCCCAGTGGCATCTCTGGAAACACCATATATTTT. This sequence encodes CASSPSGISGNTIYF. V usage is TRBV28 and J usage is TRBJ1-3; no firm D call. Trimming took off 5 bases at V and 0 bases at J, with 11 bases between the two ends. Germline CDR1 reads MDHEN; CDR2 reads SYDVKM. The CDR3 covers 15 residues.